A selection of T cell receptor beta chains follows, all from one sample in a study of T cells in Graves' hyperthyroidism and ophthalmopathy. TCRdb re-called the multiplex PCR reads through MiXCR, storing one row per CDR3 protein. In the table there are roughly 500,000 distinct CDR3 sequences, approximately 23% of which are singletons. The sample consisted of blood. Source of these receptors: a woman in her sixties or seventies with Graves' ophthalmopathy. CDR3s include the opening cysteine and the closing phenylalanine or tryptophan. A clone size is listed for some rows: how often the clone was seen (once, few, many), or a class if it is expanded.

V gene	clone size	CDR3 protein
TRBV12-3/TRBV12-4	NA	CATRQGLWETQYF
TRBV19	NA	CASSMASGFSYEQYF
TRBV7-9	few	CASSISADLNNYGYTF
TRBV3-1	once	CASSPGILAKNIQYF
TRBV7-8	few	CASSLGLADNTGELFF
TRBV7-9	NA	CASSSTGTLPYEQYF
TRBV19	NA	CASRKIAIEWDEQFF
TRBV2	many	CASGSSGSTDTQYF
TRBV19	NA	CASSTTHTDTQYF
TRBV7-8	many	CASSSVETQYF
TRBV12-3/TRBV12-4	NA	CASSLGPGGKQPQHF
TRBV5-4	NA	CASSLAQGGNIQYF
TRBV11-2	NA	CASRGGTSDLGEQFF
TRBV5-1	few	CASRGQAMNTEAFF
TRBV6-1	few	CASSSLVGQSSYNSPLHF
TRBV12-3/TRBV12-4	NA	CASSTRRLPPYNEQFF
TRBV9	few	CASSVASGRAGGELFF
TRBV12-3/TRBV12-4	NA	CASSPGLTWVSPLHF
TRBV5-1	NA	CASSPGGIANYGYTF
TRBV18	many	CASSRDQMNTEAFF
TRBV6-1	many	CASSEQTGVVNTEAFF
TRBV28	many	CASSRQGSYEQYF
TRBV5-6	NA	CASSLGPTSNYGYTF
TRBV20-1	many	CSARDRTSGSVGEQYF
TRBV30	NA	CAWNAGSVGWQYF
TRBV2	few	CASSLAWGSYGYTF
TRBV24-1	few	CATSDLPGQGLGSETQYF
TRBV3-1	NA	CASSRGFDEQFF
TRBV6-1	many	CASSGGMWGGSEAFF
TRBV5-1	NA	CASSPARVTGELFF
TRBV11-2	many	CASSSILTNEKLFF
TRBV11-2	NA	CASSLDRPQYF
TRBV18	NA	CASSQQTGGASHGYTF
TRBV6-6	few	CASSYSWRGNYEQYF
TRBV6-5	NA	CASSYPTGLGNTIYF
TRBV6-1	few	CASSRVRDSPLHF
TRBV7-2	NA	CASSFQGGTQETQYF
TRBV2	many	CASSQNPRMAETQYF
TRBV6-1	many	CASRSGTSVTGELFF
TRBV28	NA	CASSLVNRAEEDF
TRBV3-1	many	CASSQVHRGRSGYTF
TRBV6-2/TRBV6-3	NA	CASSFLTLAGFYNEQFF
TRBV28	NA	CASSYLQGVGYEKLFF